This T cell receptor beta chain is drawn from a study of control samples from healthy donors and cancer patients. The repertoire was sequenced with immunoSEQ multiplex PCR; TCRdb's copy has only in-frame clones and lacks some. Here the sample spans about 12,000 clones, 94% being singletons. The receptor's source is a man between 70 and 80 years old with head and neck cancer. Sequenced input: PBMCs.

The CDR3 sequence: CASNPVLGAPTGANVLTF. The CDR3 DNA reads as TGTGCCAGCAATCCCGTACTCGGGGCCCCCACTGGGGCCAACGTCCTGACTTTC. The V gene is TRBV27, the J gene TRBJ2-6; D may be TRBD1 or TRBD2 (5 bases each). This CDR3 has 18 residues. Deletions cut 7 bases from V and 2 bases from J, with 21 bases between. Per the germline V gene, CDR1 is MNHEY and CDR2 is SMNVEV (reference sequence).